The source of this T cell receptor beta chain is a study of cytomegalovirus exposure and HLA in healthy donors. Study at large: An earlier analysis identified approximately 110 million unique TCR beta sequences in about 190 million T cells.

Primers included in the PCR were 60 Vbeta and 13 Jbeta primers. This table comes from immunoSEQ multiplex PCR, and its TCRdb copy is limited to in-frame clones, with some not included. The sample lists about 110,000 clones; 60% to 80% were seen once. Germline assignment: CDR1 LNHDA and CDR2 SQIVND (reference sequence). Trimming at V came to 4 bases and at J to 4 bases, leaving 13 bases not matched to a gene. This CDR3 has 17 residues. This receptor was identified in a boy aged 10-17 years in good health and CMV-seronegative. Sequenced material: PBMCs. The V call is TRBV19, the J call TRBJ2-3; 8 bases fit TRBD2. CDR3 protein: CASSTPFISGIADTQYF. As DNA, the CDR3 is TGTGCCAGTAGTACCCCGTTTATTAGCGGGATCGCAGATACGCAGTATTTT.